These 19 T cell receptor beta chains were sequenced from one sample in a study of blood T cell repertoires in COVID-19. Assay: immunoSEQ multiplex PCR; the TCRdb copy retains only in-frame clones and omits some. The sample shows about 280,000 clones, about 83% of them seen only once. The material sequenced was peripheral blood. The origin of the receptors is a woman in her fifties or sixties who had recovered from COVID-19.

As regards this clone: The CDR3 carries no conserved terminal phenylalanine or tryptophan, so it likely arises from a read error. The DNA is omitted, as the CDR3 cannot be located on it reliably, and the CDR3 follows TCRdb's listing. CDR3 residues: CASSSIRDRGNMAI. V is TRBV6-1 and J is TRBJ1-2; the DNA was not used to check the table's D call, TRBD1. Germline CDR1 MNHNS, CDR2 SASEGT. The CDR3 has 14 residues if both end residues are counted.

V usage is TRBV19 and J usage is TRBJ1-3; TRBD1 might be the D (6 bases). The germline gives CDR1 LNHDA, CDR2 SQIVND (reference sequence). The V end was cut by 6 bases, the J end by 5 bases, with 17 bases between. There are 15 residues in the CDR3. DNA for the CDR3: TGTGCCAGTAGCCAAGGACAGTCAAGGAGAAACACCATATATTTT. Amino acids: CASSQGQSRRNTIYF.

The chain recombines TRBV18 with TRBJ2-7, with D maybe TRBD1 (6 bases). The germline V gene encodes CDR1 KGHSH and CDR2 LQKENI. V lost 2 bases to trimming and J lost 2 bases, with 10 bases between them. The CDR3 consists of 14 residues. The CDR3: CASSPEDSTYEQYF. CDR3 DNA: TGTGCCAGCTCACCAGAGGACAGTACCTACGAGCAGTACTTC.

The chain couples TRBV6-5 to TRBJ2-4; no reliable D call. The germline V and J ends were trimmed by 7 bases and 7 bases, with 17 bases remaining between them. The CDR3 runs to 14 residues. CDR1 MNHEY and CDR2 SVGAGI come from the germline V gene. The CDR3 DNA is TGTGCCAGCATTTCTCCTGGTGAGGAGAACATTCAGTACTTC. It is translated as CASISPGEENIQYF.

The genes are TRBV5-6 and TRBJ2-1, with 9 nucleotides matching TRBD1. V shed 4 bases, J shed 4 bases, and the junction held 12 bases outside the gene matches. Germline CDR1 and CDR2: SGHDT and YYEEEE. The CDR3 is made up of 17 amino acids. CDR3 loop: CASSRTWDRAWYNEQFF. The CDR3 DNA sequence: TGTGCCAGCAGCAGAACCTGGGACAGGGCTTGGTACAATGAGCAGTTCTTC.

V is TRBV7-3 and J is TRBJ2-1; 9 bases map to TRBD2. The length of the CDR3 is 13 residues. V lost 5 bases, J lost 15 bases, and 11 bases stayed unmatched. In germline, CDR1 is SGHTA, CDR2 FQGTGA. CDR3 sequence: CASSPYTGTSPFF. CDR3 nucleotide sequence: TGTGCCAGCAGCCCCTATACCGGGACTAGCCCGTTCTTC.

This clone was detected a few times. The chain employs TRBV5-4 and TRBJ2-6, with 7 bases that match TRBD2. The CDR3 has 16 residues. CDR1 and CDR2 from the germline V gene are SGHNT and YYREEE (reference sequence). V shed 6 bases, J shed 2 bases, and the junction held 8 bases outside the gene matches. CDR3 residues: CASTLSGIAGANVLTF. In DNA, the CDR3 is TGTGCCAGCACCCTAAGCGGGATTGCTGGGGCCAACGTCCTGACTTTC.

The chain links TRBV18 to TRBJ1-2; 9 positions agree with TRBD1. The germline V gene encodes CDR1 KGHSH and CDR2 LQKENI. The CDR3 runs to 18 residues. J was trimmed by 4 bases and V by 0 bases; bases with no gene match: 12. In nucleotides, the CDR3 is TGTGCCAGCTCACCACCGGGGACAGGGCTCTCCCTTCCCTATGGCTACACCTTC. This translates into CASSPPGTGLSLPYGYTF.

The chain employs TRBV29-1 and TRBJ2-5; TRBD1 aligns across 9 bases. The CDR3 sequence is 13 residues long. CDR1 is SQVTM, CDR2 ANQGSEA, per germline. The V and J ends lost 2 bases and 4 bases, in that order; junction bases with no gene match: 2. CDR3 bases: TGCAGCGTTGAACGGGGACAGGGAGAGACCCAGTACTTC. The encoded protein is CSVERGQGETQYF.

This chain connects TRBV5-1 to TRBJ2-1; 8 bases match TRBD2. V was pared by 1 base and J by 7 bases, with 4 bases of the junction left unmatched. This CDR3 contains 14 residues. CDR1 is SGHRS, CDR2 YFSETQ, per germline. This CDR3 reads CASSLLASGNEQFF. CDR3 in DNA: TGCGCCAGCAGCTTGCTTGCTAGCGGGAATGAGCAGTTCTTC. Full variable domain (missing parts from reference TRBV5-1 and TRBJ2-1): KAGVTQTPRYLIKTRGQQVTLSCSPISGHRSVSWYQQTPGQGLQFLFEYFSETQRNKGNFPGRFSGRQFSNSRSEMNVSTLELGDSALYLCASSLLASGNEQFFGPGTRLTVL.

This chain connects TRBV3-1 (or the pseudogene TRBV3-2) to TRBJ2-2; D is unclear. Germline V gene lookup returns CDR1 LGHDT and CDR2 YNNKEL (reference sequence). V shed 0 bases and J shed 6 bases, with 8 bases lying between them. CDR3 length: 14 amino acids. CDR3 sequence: CASSQEAASGELFF. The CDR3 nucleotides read TGTGCCAGCAGCCAAGAGGCGGCTTCCGGGGAGCTGTTTTTT.

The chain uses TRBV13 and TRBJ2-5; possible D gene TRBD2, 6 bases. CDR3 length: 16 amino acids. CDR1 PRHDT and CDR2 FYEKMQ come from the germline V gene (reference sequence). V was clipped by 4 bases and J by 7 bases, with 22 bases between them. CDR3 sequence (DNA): TGTGCCAGCAGCTCCCTGACTAGTATCCATCCTGGGACCCAGTACTTC. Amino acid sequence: CASSSLTSIHPGTQYF.

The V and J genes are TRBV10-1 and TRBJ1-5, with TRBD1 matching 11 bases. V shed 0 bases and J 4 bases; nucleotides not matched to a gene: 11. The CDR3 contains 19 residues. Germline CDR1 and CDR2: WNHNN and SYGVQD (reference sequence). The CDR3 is CASSESTRTGGVENQPQHF. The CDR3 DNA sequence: TGCGCCAGCAGTGAGTCGACTCGGACAGGGGGCGTAGAAAATCAGCCCCAGCATTTT.

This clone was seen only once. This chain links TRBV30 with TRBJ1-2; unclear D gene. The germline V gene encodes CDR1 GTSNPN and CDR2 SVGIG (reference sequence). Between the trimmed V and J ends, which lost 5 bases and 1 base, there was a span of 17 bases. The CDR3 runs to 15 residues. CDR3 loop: CAWGGLGENNYGYTF. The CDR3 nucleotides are TGTGCCTGGGGAGGCCTAGGAGAGAATAACTATGGCTACACCTTC.

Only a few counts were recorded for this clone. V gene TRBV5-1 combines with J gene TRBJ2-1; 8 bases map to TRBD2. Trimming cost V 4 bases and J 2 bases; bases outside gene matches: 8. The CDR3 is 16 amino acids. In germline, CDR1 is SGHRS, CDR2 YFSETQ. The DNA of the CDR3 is TGCGCCAGCAGCGGAGGACTAGCAACCACCTACAATGAGCAGTTCTTC. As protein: CASSGGLATTYNEQFF. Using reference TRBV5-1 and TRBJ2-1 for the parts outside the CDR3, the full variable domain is KAGVTQTPRYLIKTRGQQVTLSCSPISGHRSVSWYQQTPGQGLQFLFEYFSETQRNKGNFPGRFSGRQFSNSRSEMNVSTLELGDSALYLCASSGGLATTYNEQFFGPGTRLTVL.

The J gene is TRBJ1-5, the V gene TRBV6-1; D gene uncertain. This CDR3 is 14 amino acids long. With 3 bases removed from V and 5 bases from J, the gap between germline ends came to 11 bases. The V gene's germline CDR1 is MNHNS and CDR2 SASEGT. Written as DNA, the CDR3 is TGTGCCAGCAGTGACCAAGCGGGGTATCAGCCCCAGCATTTT. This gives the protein CASSDQAGYQPQHF.

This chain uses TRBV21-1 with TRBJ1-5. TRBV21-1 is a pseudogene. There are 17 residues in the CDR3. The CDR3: CASSVLGGDYSNQPQHF. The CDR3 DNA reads TGTGCCAGCAGCGTCCTAGGGGGGGATTATAGCAATCAGCCCCAGCATTTT.

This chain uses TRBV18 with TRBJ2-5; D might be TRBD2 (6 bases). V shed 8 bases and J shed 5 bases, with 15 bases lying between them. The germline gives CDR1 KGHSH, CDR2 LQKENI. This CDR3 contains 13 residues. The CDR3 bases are TGTGCCAGCCCTCCGGCGGGATGGGAGACCCAGTACTTC. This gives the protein CASPPAGWETQYF.

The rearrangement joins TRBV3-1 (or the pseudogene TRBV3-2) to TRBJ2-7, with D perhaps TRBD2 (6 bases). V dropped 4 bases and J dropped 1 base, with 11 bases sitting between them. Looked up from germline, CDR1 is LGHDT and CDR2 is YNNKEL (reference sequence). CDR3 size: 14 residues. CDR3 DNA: TGTGCCAGCAGCCCACGTGGAGGGTCCTACGAGCAGTACTTC. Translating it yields CASSPRGGSYEQYF.